This T cell receptor beta chain appears in the sequencing data of a study of T cell responses to AZD1222 COVID-19 vaccine. Overall study context: The study pooled second doses at about 4 or about 12 weeks.

The germline gives CDR1 SEHNR, CDR2 FQNEAQ (reference sequence). The CDR3 is 17 amino acids. Trimming at V came to 4 bases and at J to 4 bases, leaving 6 bases not matched to a gene. Concerning this clone itself: As yet, its antigen is unknown.

Study results and limitations: When two AZD1222 doses had been given, Spike-specific TCR breadth and depth rose.

Method: immunoSEQ multiplex PCR; TCRdb's copy keeps in-frame clones and lacks some. Seen here are some 56,000 clones, around 85% observed once, and the top ten hold more than 13%. Material: peripheral blood, obtained on day 0 of AZD1222 vaccination. The chain is built from TRBV7-9 and TRBJ2-3; 15 positions match TRBD2. This receptor was identified in an adult in good health. For the CDR3, the DNA is TGTGCCAGCAGCTCTGGACTAGCGGGGGGGCCGTCAGATACGCAGTATTTT. Protein product: CASSSGLAGGPSDTQYF.